Listed below are T cell receptor beta chains from one sample, sequenced in a study of blood T cell repertoires in COVID-19. Some clones are missing from TCRdb's copy, which holds only in-frame ones; the method was immunoSEQ multiplex PCR. This table holds under 300,000 clones, roughly nine tenths found once. The specimen was peripheral blood. All receptors derive from a woman aged 30 to 39 with COVID-19, enrolled during active disease. CDR3s include the opening cysteine and the closing phenylalanine or tryptophan. The order of the fields is V gene, clone size, J gene, D gene, CDR3 protein, CDR3 DNA. A D gene is named only where the DNA matches it firmly. Only some rows state a clone size, as once, few, many or a class for expanded clones.

V: TRBV9
size: medium-sized
J: TRBJ2-3
D: .
CDR3: CASSLRSDTQYF
DNA: TGTGCCAGCAGCCTTCGGTCGGATACGCAGTATTTT

V: TRBV10-3
size: .
J: TRBJ1-4
D: .
CDR3: CAIRIQGPKLFF
DNA: TGTGCCATCAGGATACAGGGCCCAAAACTGTTTTTT

V: TRBV2
size: .
J: TRBJ2-7
D: .
CDR3: CAGQKGAYEQYF
DNA: TGTGCCGGCCAGAAAGGGGCCTACGAGCAGTACTTC

V: TRBV19
size: .
J: TRBJ1-5
D: .
CDR3: CASSIGGQPQHF
DNA: TGTGCCAGTAGTATCGGCGGTCAGCCCCAGCATTTT

V: TRBV19
size: once
J: TRBJ1-1
D: TRBD1
CDR3: CASSIMGQANTEAFF
DNA: TGTGCCAGTAGTATAATGGGACAGGCCAACACTGAAGCTTTCTTT

V: TRBV5-1
size: .
J: TRBJ1-2
D: TRBD1
CDR3: CASSLAGGDGYTF
DNA: TGCGCCAGCAGCTTGGCAGGGGGCGATGGCTACACCTTC

V: TRBV5-6
size: .
J: TRBJ2-7
D: TRBD1
CDR3: CASSAGQGTYEQYF
DNA: TGTGCCAGCAGCGCGGGACAGGGAACGTACGAGCAGTACTTC

V: TRBV5-1
size: .
J: TRBJ1-6
D: .
CDR3: CASSLAGRSPLHF
DNA: TGCGCCAGCAGCCTGGCCGGGAGGTCACCCCTCCACTTT

V: TRBV19
size: once
J: TRBJ2-1
D: TRBD2
CDR3: CASHQRGLYNEQFF
DNA: TGTGCCAGTCATCAGCGGGGGTTATACAATGAGCAGTTCTTC

V: TRBV9
size: .
J: TRBJ2-1
D: .
CDR3: CASSVLQATPISYNEQFF
DNA: TGTGCCAGCAGCGTTCTCCAGGCCACCCCAATTTCCTACAATGAGCAGTTCTTC

V: TRBV7-9
size: .
J: TRBJ2-1
D: TRBD2
CDR3: CASSPRGGLDNEQFF
DNA: TGTGCCAGCAGCCCACGGGGGGGGTTGGACAATGAGCAGTTCTTC

V: TRBV27
size: .
J: TRBJ2-3
D: TRBD1
CDR3: CASSLGQGADTQYF
DNA: TGTGCCAGCAGTTTAGGACAGGGGGCAGATACGCAGTATTTT

V: TRBV5-1
size: .
J: TRBJ2-1
D: .
CDR3: CASSLTDWGLTEQFF
DNA: TGCGCCAGCAGCTTGACCGACTGGGGCCTGACTGAGCAGTTCTTC

V: TRBV11-2
size: .
J: TRBJ2-7
D: .
CDR3: CASSLGPGQTYEQYF
DNA: TGTGCCAGCAGCTTAGGTCCGGGACAAACCTACGAGCAGTACTTC

V: TRBV4-2
size: .
J: TRBJ2-1
D: TRBD1
CDR3: CASSLGTVSNNEQFF
DNA: TGTGCCAGCAGCCTCGGGACAGTCTCCAACAATGAGCAGTTCTTC

V: TRBV5-4
size: .
J: TRBJ1-3
D: .
CDR3: CASSQRTGGGNTIYF
DNA: TGTGCCAGCAGCCAAAGGACGGGGGGTGGAAACACCATATATTTT

V: TRBV5-1
size: .
J: TRBJ2-5
D: .
CDR3: CASTRIRQASQETQYF
DNA: TGCGCCAGCACAAGAATCAGACAGGCCTCGCAAGAGACCCAGTACTTC

V: TRBV28
size: .
J: TRBJ1-2
D: .
CDR3: CASSNGQGYTF
DNA: TGTGCCAGCAGTAACGGACAGGGCTACACCTTC

V: TRBV2
size: .
J: TRBJ1-2
D: TRBD1
CDR3: CASSEEQYGTGAGYTF
DNA: TGTGCCAGCAGTGAAGAGCAGTATGGGACAGGGGCTGGCTACACCTTC

V: TRBV5-4
size: .
J: TRBJ2-7
D: TRBD1
CDR3: CASSFGTDGYEQYF
DNA: TGTGCCAGCAGCTTTGGGACAGACGGCTACGAGCAGTACTTC

V: TRBV19
size: .
J: TRBJ2-2
D: .
CDR3: CASSMTGVTGELFF
DNA: TGTGCCAGTAGTATGACAGGAGTCACCGGGGAGCTGTTTTTT

V: TRBV5-1
size: few
J: TRBJ2-2
D: .
CDR3: CASSLGPPQTGELFF
DNA: TGCGCCAGCAGCTTGGGTCCGCCCCAGACCGGGGAGCTGTTTTTT

V: TRBV6-5
size: .
J: TRBJ2-7
D: .
CDR3: CATHKQDYEQYF
DNA: TGTGCCACCCATAAACAGGATTACGAGCAGTACTTC

V: TRBV7-8
size: once
J: TRBJ1-6
D: .
CDR3: CASSFSGGSYSPLHF
DNA: TGTGCCAGCAGCTTCTCTGGCGGGTCTTATTCACCCCTCCACTTT

V: TRBV2
size: .
J: TRBJ1-2
D: TRBD1
CDR3: CASSPPWDRDGYTF
DNA: TGTGCCAGCAGTCCCCCCTGGGACAGGGACGGCTACACCTTC

V: TRBV19
size: .
J: TRBJ1-3
D: TRBD1
CDR3: CASSYGTGSGNTIYF
DNA: TGTGCCAGTAGTTACGGGACAGGCTCTGGAAACACCATATATTTT

V: TRBV19
size: .
J: TRBJ2-6
D: .
CDR3: CASSIDSGSGANVLTF
DNA: TGTGCCAGTAGTATTGACAGTGGCTCTGGGGCCAACGTCCTGACTTTC

V: TRBV11-3
size: once
J: TRBJ1-2
D: .
CDR3: CASSLNRERGYTF
DNA: TGTGCCAGCAGCTTAAATCGGGAGAGGGGCTACACCTTC

V: TRBV28
size: .
J: TRBJ2-3
D: .
CDR3: CASSLSRQSTDTQYF
DNA: TGTGCCAGCAGTTTAAGTCGCCAGAGCACAGATACGCAGTATTTT

V: TRBV28
size: .
J: TRBJ1-1
D: TRBD1
CDR3: CASSLPDRGMNTEAFF
DNA: TGTGCCAGCAGTCTACCGGACAGGGGTATGAACACTGAAGCTTTCTTT

V: TRBV4-1
size: .
J: TRBJ2-5
D: .
CDR3: CASSDNRHSGIETQYF
DNA: TGCGCCAGCAGCGACAACAGGCATTCAGGGATTGAGACCCAGTACTTC

V: TRBV5-4
size: .
J: TRBJ2-5
D: TRBD2
CDR3: CASSLFTGDSGGAAETQYF
DNA: TGTGCCAGCAGCTTGTTCACGGGCGATTCCGGGGGGGCTGCGGAGACCCAGTACTTC

V: TRBV5-8
size: .
J: TRBJ2-7
D: TRBD2
CDR3: CASSLDRGGDTYEQYF
DNA: TGTGCCAGCAGCTTGGATCGCGGGGGGGATACCTACGAGCAGTACTTC

V: TRBV6-5
size: .
J: TRBJ2-7
D: TRBD1
CDR3: CASSIQGSPYEQYF
DNA: TGTGCCAGCAGTATACAGGGGTCCCCCTACGAGCAGTACTTC

V: TRBV6-5
size: .
J: TRBJ2-2
D: .
CDR3: CATHPRQTNTGELFF
DNA: TGTGCCACCCACCCCAGGCAGACGAACACCGGGGAGCTGTTTTTT

V: TRBV7-9
size: .
J: TRBJ2-5
D: .
CDR3: CASSLSTQETQYF
DNA: TGTGCCAGCAGCTTGAGTACTCAAGAGACCCAGTACTTC

V: TRBV6-5
size: .
J: TRBJ1-2
D: .
CDR3: CASWGGSRNGYTF
DNA: TGTGCCAGCTGGGGGGGCAGTCGAAATGGCTACACCTTC

V: TRBV5-4
size: .
J: TRBJ2-5
D: .
CDR3: CASSSPGQQETQYF
DNA: TGTGCCAGCAGCTCACCGGGACAACAAGAGACCCAGTACTTC

V: TRBV11-2
size: .
J: TRBJ2-6
D: .
CDR3: CASSSVGFPSGANVLTF
DNA: TGTGCCAGCAGCTCAGTCGGGTTCCCATCTGGGGCCAACGTCCTGACTTTC

V: TRBV28
size: .
J: TRBJ1-2
D: TRBD1
CDR3: CASQAGGPANYGYTF
DNA: TGTGCCAGTCAAGCAGGGGGCCCAGCTAACTATGGCTACACCTTC